This TCR beta chain was sequenced in a study of cytomegalovirus exposure and HLA in healthy donors. General study findings and limits: Overall, some 160 TCR beta chains were annotated as cytomegalovirus-associated. Most subjects had HLA-A and HLA-B alleles reportedly predicted accurately by TCR beta sequences. Despite most TCR sequences being rare, some public TCRs occurred in many donors.

To note about this clone: The antigen remains unidentified.

V lost 5 bases and J lost 1, with 9 bases in between. Germline loops: CDR1 MNHEY, CDR2 SVGAGI. The CDR3 has 13 amino acids. This PCR relied on a set of 60 Vbeta primers and 13 Jbeta primers. Libraries were prepared by immunoSEQ multiplex PCR; TCRdb keeps only in-frame clonotypes and omits some of them. The profile shows about 130,000 clones, about 66% of them singletons. The clonotype was recovered from a man aged 25 to 40 in good health and CMV-seropositive. V usage is TRBV6-5 and J usage is TRBJ2-7, with D hard to call. Material: PBMCs. This CDR3 is CASSVGRSYEQYF. CDR3 coding DNA: TGTGCCAGCAGTGTGGGCCGATCCTACGAGCAGTACTTC.